The 16 T cell receptor beta chains below come from one sample, sequenced in a study of blood T cell repertoires in COVID-19. Clones were read by immunoSEQ multiplex PCR, and TCRdb kept only the in-frame ones, dropping some. This table has 57,000 or so clones, more than 60% appearing once. Input material: peripheral blood. Receptor source: an elderly woman with active or convalescent COVID-19.

For this clone: The sample holds other DNA sequences that translate to the same CDR3. This chain joins TRBV15 and TRBJ2-3; weak D call: TRBD1 (6 bases). V lost 0 bases to trimming and J lost 3 bases, with 10 bases between them. CDR1 and CDR2 (germline): LNHNV, YYDKDF (reference sequence). This CDR3 contains 15 residues. Here the CDR3 DNA reads TGTGCCACCAGCAGAGATAGGGGGAAGACAGATACGCAGTATTTT. Residues: CATSRDRGKTDTQYF.

This clone was observed a single time. The chain is built from TRBV1 and TRBJ1-1; the listed D gene, TRBD1, was not tested against the DNA. TRBV1 is recorded as a pseudogene. The CDR3 is made up of 19 amino acids. For the CDR3, the DNA is TGCACCAGCAGCCGACTCCGGGACAGCCCAATCGAGGTGAACACTGAAGCTTTCTTT. Its protein product is CTSSRLRDSPIEVNTEAFF.

This clone was seen once. V is TRBV5-1 and J is TRBJ1-6; D is uncertain. Germline V gene sequence: CDR1 SGHRS, CDR2 YFSETQ. Trimming took 1 base from V and 6 from J, leaving 5 bases between them. CDR3 length: 13 amino acids. CDR3 loop: CASSLTSNSPLHF. The CDR3 bases are TGCGCCAGCAGCTTGACTTCTAATTCACCCCTCCACTTT. Together with reference TRBV5-1 and TRBJ1-6, the CDR3 gives the full variable domain: KAGVTQTPRYLIKTRGQQVTLSCSPISGHRSVSWYQQTPGQGLQFLFEYFSETQRNKGNFPGRFSGRQFSNSRSEMNVSTLELGDSALYLCASSLTSNSPLHFGNGTRLTVT.

This clone came up a few times. The V call is TRBV2, the J call TRBJ1-1; D is possibly TRBD1 (5 bases). Trimming left V 6 bases short and J 6 bases short, with 14 bases between. CDR1 and CDR2 from the germline V gene are SNHLY and FYNNEI. The CDR3 contains 13 residues. CDR3 coding DNA: TGTGCCAGCAGCGGCGCCCCGGGGGCTGAAGCTTTCTTT. The encoded protein is CASSGAPGAEAFF.

The DNA for the CDR3 is TGTGCCAGTAGTGCCCGACAGGCCCAGTTCTCTGGGGCCAACGTCCTGACTTTC. It is translated as CASSARQAQFSGANVLTF. This chain joins TRBV19 and TRBJ2-6; a weak D match, TRBD1 (6 bases). V was trimmed by 5 bases and J by 0 bases, leaving 17 bases between them. The CDR3 runs 18 residues. In germline, CDR1 is LNHDA, CDR2 SQIVND (reference sequence).

In its sample, this clone was seen once. The genes are TRBV4-1 and TRBJ2-7, with a tentative D call TRBD1 (5 bases). CDR1 MGHRA and CDR2 YSYEKL come from the germline V gene. The CDR3 spans 15 residues. V lost 4 bases, J lost 0 bases, and 13 bases lay in between. The CDR3 coding sequence is TGCGCCAGCAGCCCAACACAGGAGAGCTCCTACGAGCAGTACTTC. It encodes CASSPTQESSYEQYF.

The chain has TRBV19 and TRBJ1-6; D is possibly TRBD1 (5 bases). The V gene lost 3 bases and the J gene lost 9 bases, with 15 bases spanning the gap. CDR1 and CDR2 from the germline V gene are LNHDA and SQIVND (reference sequence). This CDR3 has 15 residues. The CDR3 here is CASSIPTGGRSPLHF. The CDR3 coding sequence is TGTGCCAGTAGTATTCCCACCGGGGGACGTTCACCCCTCCACTTT.

This clone came up a few times. The chain recombines TRBV9 with TRBJ1-2; D is ambiguous. The ends were cut back, 0 bases at V and 0 bases at J, with 3 bases in the middle. The CDR3 covers 13 residues. Germline-derived CDR1 and CDR2 are SGDLS and YYNGEE. CDR3 sequence (DNA): TGTGCCAGCAGCGTAGTAGCTAACTATGGCTACACCTTC. Protein: CASSVVANYGYTF.

V and J are TRBV7-3 and TRBJ1-1; possibly TRBD1 for D (5 bases). CDR3 size: 13 residues. V dropped 5 bases and J dropped 3 bases, with 10 bases sitting between them. Germline V gene sequence: CDR1 SGHTA, CDR2 FQGTGA. The CDR3: CASSGGTDTEAFF. CDR3 bases: TGTGCCAGCAGCGGAGGGACGGACACTGAAGCTTTCTTT.

The chain employs TRBV5-4 and TRBJ1-1; tentative D call: TRBD1 (5 bases). This CDR3 comprises 16 residues. The V end lost 1 base, the J end lost 3 bases, and 16 bases lay between the germline ends. Germline values: CDR1 SGHNT, CDR2 YYREEE (reference sequence). The CDR3 DNA sequence: TGTGCCAGCAGCTTGAAGGTTGGGGCCTGGGACACTGAAGCTTTCTTT. The encoded protein is CASSLKVGAWDTEAFF.

The chain carries TRBV19 and TRBJ1-1; 12 bases map to TRBD1. The CDR3 covers 14 residues. CDR1 and CDR2 from the germline V gene are LNHDA and SQIVND (reference sequence). V dropped 5 bases and J dropped 9; count of bases not matched to a gene: 7. CDR3 sequence reads: CASSPTRDRGQAFF. Written as DNA, the CDR3 is TGTGCCAGTAGTCCAACAAGGGACAGGGGGCAAGCTTTCTTT. Full variable domain (rest looked up from reference TRBV19 and TRBJ1-1): DGGITQSPKYLFRKEGQNVTLSCEQNLNHDAMYWYRQDPGQGLRLIYYSQIVNDFQKGDIAEGYSVSREKKESFPLTVTSAQKNPTAFYLCASSPTRDRGQAFFGQGTRLTVV.

This chain connects TRBV29-1 to TRBJ2-3, with D possibly being TRBD1 (5 bases). Germline V gene sequence: CDR1 SQVTM, CDR2 ANQGSEA. The CDR3 spans 11 residues. V dropped 0 bases and J dropped 14 bases, with 12 bases sitting between them. Here the CDR3 reads CSVEEIQGPYF. The DNA of the CDR3 is TGCAGCGTTGAAGAAATCCAGGGCCCGTATTTT.

This chain uses TRBV15 with TRBJ2-7; no firm D call. The germline gives CDR1 LNHNV, CDR2 YYDKDF (reference sequence). The CDR3 runs 15 residues. Deletions cut 0 bases from V and 0 bases from J, with 9 bases between. In DNA, the CDR3 is TGTGCCACCAGCAGAGATTATGCGGACTCCTACGAGCAGTACTTC. Its protein is CATSRDYADSYEQYF.

As DNA, the CDR3 is TGTGCCAGCAGCTTAATGAGACAGACCGGCACTGAAGCTTTCTTT. Residues: CASSLMRQTGTEAFF. The chain joins TRBV7-3 to TRBJ1-1, with D tentatively TRBD1 (5 bases). The CDR3 consists of 15 residues. Trimming took off 1 base at V and 4 bases at J, with 13 bases between the two ends. CDR1 is SGHTA, CDR2 FQGTGA, per germline. The complete variable domain, with remaining parts taken from reference TRBV7-3 and TRBJ1-1, reads GAGVSQTPSNKVTEKGKYVELRCDPISGHTALYWYRQSLGQGPEFLIYFQGTGAADDSGLPNDRFFAVRPEGSVSTLKIQRTERGDSAVYLCASSLMRQTGTEAFFGQGTRLTVV.

The table lists this clone with many counts. This chain uses TRBV7-8 with TRBJ2-1, with a possible D match to TRBD1 (6 bases). Germline CDR1 reads SGHVS; CDR2 reads FQNEAQ. With 3 bases removed from V and 7 bases from J, the gap between germline ends came to 13 bases. CDR3 length equals 14 residues. CDR3 nucleotides: TGTGCCAGCAGCTTTATACCTCAGGGGAATGAGCAGTTCTTC. It encodes CASSFIPQGNEQFF.

The chain recombines TRBV15 with TRBJ1-4, with D perhaps TRBD1 (5 bases). The CDR3 consists of 17 residues. V lost 0 bases and J 4 bases, leaving 15 bases between the germline ends. Per germline, CDR1 LNHNV and CDR2 YYDKDF (reference sequence). The CDR3 protein is CATSRDRGAASNEKLFF. As DNA, the CDR3 is TGTGCCACCAGCAGAGATCGCGGGGCAGCGAGTAATGAAAAACTGTTTTTT.